This T cell receptor (beta chain) was captured in a study of CD8 T cells in ankylosing spondylitis. This clonotype appeared a single time. Its antigen remains unknown. V gave up 6 bases and J gave up 2 bases; unmatched junction bases: 3. CDR3 length: 13 residues. Germline CDR1 is DFQATT and CDR2 is SNEGSKA (reference sequence). TCRdb re-derived calls from the 5' RACE reads in MiXCR, one entry per CDR3 protein. The sample yields 150,000 or so distinct CDR3 sequences, 25% to 35% seen once. Study findings and constraints: Disease-linked clones reportedly concentrated significantly in matched ankylosing spondylitis synovial fluid.

The sequenced material came from synovial fluid, either unsorted or a sorted T cell fraction (not recorded which). V is TRBV20-1 and J is TRBJ2-7, with 11 bases that match TRBD2. The origin of this receptor is a male donor with ankylosing spondylitis. CDR3 loop: CSAGLAATYEQYF. CDR3 DNA: TGCAGTGCGGGACTAGCGGCAACCTACGAGCAGTACTTC.